A selection of T cell receptor beta chains follows, all from one sample in a study of blood T cell repertoires in COVID-19. Measured with immunoSEQ multiplex PCR; TCRdb has only the in-frame clones, and not every one. The sample lists approximately 65,000 clones; 80% to 95% were seen once. The sequenced sample consisted of peripheral blood. These receptors all stem from a man aged 50 to 60 with COVID-19, enrolled during active disease. Both conserved end residues are part of each CDR3. The D gene is left open where the match is weak. Only part of the rows carry a size: once, few, many, or a class if the clone is expanded.

size | D | J | V | CDR3 | DNA
. | TRBD2 | TRBJ2-1 | TRBV6-1 | CASSELAGSYNEQFF | TGTGCCAGCAGTGAACTAGCGGGATCCTACAATGAGCAGTTCTTC
. | . | TRBJ2-5 | TRBV5-1 | CASSLPFSRETQYF | TGCGCCAGCAGCTTGCCGTTTTCCCGAGAGACCCAGTACTTC
. | TRBD2 | TRBJ2-1 | TRBV4-3 | CASSLYAAGGAFYNEQFF | TGCGCCAGCAGCCTATACGCGGCGGGGGGCGCGTTTTACAATGAGCAGTTCTTC
. | TRBD2 | TRBJ2-7 | TRBV20-1 | CSASHAGGLSDEQYF | TGCAGTGCTAGTCACGCGGGAGGGCTTAGCGACGAGCAGTACTTC
. | TRBD1 | TRBJ1-3 | TRBV6-5 | CASSLGQGSGNTIYF | TGTGCCAGCAGTCTAGGACAGGGCTCTGGAAACACCATATATTTT
. | TRBD2 | TRBJ2-7 | TRBV6-5 | CASSYRAGVGEQYF | TGTGCCAGCAGTTACCGCGCGGGAGTCGGCGAGCAGTACTTC
few | . | TRBJ2-1 | TRBV11-2 | CASSLVASSYNEQFF | TGTGCCAGCAGCTTAGTTGCGTCTAGCTACAATGAGCAGTTCTTC
. | TRBD2 | TRBJ2-5 | TRBV7-8 | CASSFPLLAGVVQETQYF | TGTGCCAGCAGCTTCCCCCTCCTAGCGGGAGTAGTCCAAGAGACCCAGTACTTC
. | TRBD2 | TRBJ2-2 | TRBV3-1/TRBV3-2 | CASSQREGLYGELFF | TGTGCCAGCAGCCAACGGGAGGGCTTATACGGGGAGCTGTTTTTT
. | . | TRBJ1-2 | TRBV2 | CASTVNYGYTF | TGTGCCAGCACCGTTAACTATGGCTACACCTTC
. | . | TRBJ2-3 | TRBV7-2 | CASSSTGHRTDTQYF | TGTGCCAGCAGTTCCACGGGACACCGCACAGATACGCAGTATTTT
. | . | TRBJ2-7 | TRBV20-1 | CSARQGGEQYF | TGCAGTGCTAGACAGGGGGGCGAGCAGTACTTC
. | TRBD2 | TRBJ2-3 | TRBV7-8 | CASSLVGLAGTDTQYF | TGTGCCAGCAGCTTAGTAGGACTAGCGGGAACGGATACGCAGTATTTT
. | TRBD2 | TRBJ2-1 | TRBV5-1 | CASSSTGLAGPYNEQFF | TGCGCCAGCAGCTCAACGGGGCTAGCGGGACCCTACAATGAGCAGTTCTTC
. | TRBD1 | TRBJ1-3 | TRBV7-6 | CASSLRQPGGGNTIYF | TGTGCCAGCAGCTTACGACAGCCAGGGGGTGGAAACACCATATATTTT
. | . | TRBJ1-3 | TRBV7-2 | CASSLGLQGGNTIYF | TGTGCCAGCAGCTTAGGGTTACAGGGAGGGAACACCATATATTTT
few | . | TRBJ2-7 | TRBV11-2 | CASSLRVADYEQYF | TGTGCCAGCAGCCTCCGGGTAGCAGACTACGAGCAGTACTTC
. | . | TRBJ2-1 | TRBV6-1 | CASSEKPGGSYNEQFF | TGTGCCAGCAGTGAAAAGCCAGGGGGGTCCTACAATGAGCAGTTCTTC
. | . | TRBJ1-5 | TRBV4-2 | CASSQELSGRNQPQHF | TGTGCCAGCAGCCAAGAACTTTCGGGAAGGAATCAGCCCCAGCATTTT
. | . | TRBJ1-4 | TRBV5-1 | CASSAGIGGTNEKLFF | TGCGCCAGCAGCGCGGGGATAGGCGGGACTAATGAAAAACTGTTTTTT
. | TRBD2 | TRBJ2-7 | TRBV16 | CASSQGTREGEQYF | TGTGCCAGCAGCCAAGGGACTAGGGAGGGCGAGCAGTACTTC
. | TRBD2 | TRBJ2-1 | TRBV24-1 | CATSDLGLAGEEEQFF | TGTGCCACCAGTGATTTGGGACTAGCGGGAGAAGAGGAGCAGTTCTTC
. | TRBD1 | TRBJ1-2 | TRBV18 | CASSPTSGGQGDGSYGYTF | TGTGCCAGCTCACCAACTTCTGGTGGACAGGGGGACGGGTCCTATGGCTACACCTTC
. | TRBD2 | TRBJ2-7 | TRBV15 | CATSRGRGVSYEQYF | TGTGCCACCAGCAGAGGCCGGGGGGTGTCGTACGAGCAGTACTTC
. | . | TRBJ2-5 | TRBV5-1 | CASRLGQQQETQYF | TGCGCCAGCAGGCTGGGGCAGCAGCAAGAGACCCAGTACTTC
once | TRBD1 | TRBJ1-5 | TRBV28 | CASSLYRTGNQPQHF | TGTGCCAGCAGTTTATACCGGACAGGTAATCAGCCCCAGCATTTT
. | . | TRBJ1-2 | TRBV19 | CASSIGGKNGYTF | TGTGCCAGTAGTATTGGCGGAAAAAATGGCTACACCTTC
. | TRBD2 | TRBJ2-7 | TRBV7-9 | CASSFAPTSGRSYEQYF | TGTGCCAGCAGCTTCGCACCTACTAGCGGGCGGTCCTACGAGCAGTACTTC
. | . | TRBJ1-2 | TRBV19 | CASSILGATLSNYGYTF | TGTGCCAGTAGTATTCTTGGGGCTACGCTCTCTAACTATGGCTACACCTTC
. | TRBD2 | TRBJ2-1 | TRBV4-2 | CASSQRPGLAGRNEQFF | TGTGCCAGCAGCCAACGTCCAGGACTAGCGGGAAGGAATGAGCAGTTCTTC